This T cell receptor beta chain was recorded in a study of blood T cell repertoires in COVID-19. The V end was cut by 2 bases, the J end by 7 bases, with 9 bases between. CDR3 length equals 12 residues. Germline CDR1 SQVTM, CDR2 ANQGSEA. Measured with immunoSEQ multiplex PCR; TCRdb has only the in-frame clones, and not every one. This sample carries over 350,000 clones, about nine tenths of them seen once, and the ten largest clones take more than 0.85%. The TCR originated in a middle-aged woman who had been exposed to COVID-19. The chain has TRBV29-1 and TRBJ2-1; D not certain. Sequencing was performed on PBMCs or T cells enriched from blood (not recorded which). CDR3 DNA: TGCAGCGTTGAATGGCCTTTAAATGAGCAGTTCTTC. Translation gives CSVEWPLNEQFF.